The rows below give T cell receptor beta chains drawn from one sample of a study of naive and memory T cell subsets. TCRdb analysed the UMI-ligation and nested PCR reads with MiXCR anew, one entry per CDR3 protein. The sample contains over 100,000 distinct CDR3 sequences, 36% of which appear only once. Source material: central memory CD4+ T cells from blood. The receptors were gathered from a human donor in good health. CDR3s include the opening cysteine and the closing phenylalanine or tryptophan. Each record gives: clone size, CDR3 length, V gene, D gene, J gene, CDR3 protein, CDR3 DNA. D genes are given only for firm matches. Clone size is given for some rows only: seen once, a few or many times, or a class if the clone is expanded.

clone size: few; CDR3 length: 15; V gene: TRBV15; D gene: .; J gene: TRBJ2-1; CDR3 protein: CATSNSRRATAEQFF; CDR3 DNA: TGTGCCACCAGTAATAGCAGGAGGGCAACGGCGGAGCAGTTCTTC
clone size: .; CDR3 length: 14; V gene: TRBV12-3/TRBV12-4; D gene: .; J gene: TRBJ1-5; CDR3 protein: CASSLARVSQPQHF; CDR3 DNA: TGTGCCAGCAGTTTAGCCCGGGTTAGTCAGCCCCAGCATTTT
clone size: few; CDR3 length: 13; V gene: TRBV20-1; D gene: .; J gene: TRBJ1-5; CDR3 protein: CSARGPSNQPQHF; CDR3 DNA: TGCAGTGCTAGGGGTCCCTCGAATCAGCCCCAGCATTTT
clone size: many; CDR3 length: 13; V gene: TRBV13; D gene: .; J gene: TRBJ2-5; CDR3 protein: CASSLGSSETQYF; CDR3 DNA: TGTGCCAGCAGCTTAGGGTCATCAGAGACCCAGTACTTC
clone size: .; CDR3 length: 13; V gene: TRBV20-1; D gene: .; J gene: TRBJ1-5; CDR3 protein: CSAQDGGDQPQHF; CDR3 DNA: TGCAGTGCCCAGGACGGGGGTGATCAGCCCCAGCATTTT
clone size: .; CDR3 length: 18; V gene: TRBV12-3/TRBV12-4; D gene: TRBD1; J gene: TRBJ1-4; CDR3 protein: CASSLGSGGSTKGEKLFF; CDR3 DNA: TGTGCCAGCAGTTTAGGATCAGGGGGTTCGACTAAGGGTGAAAAACTGTTTTTT
clone size: .; CDR3 length: 15; V gene: TRBV11-2; D gene: .; J gene: TRBJ1-2; CDR3 protein: CASSPRQGVLSGYTF; CDR3 DNA: TGTGCCAGCAGCCCCCGACAAGGGGTTCTTTCCGGCTACACCTTC
clone size: .; CDR3 length: 14; V gene: TRBV5-1; D gene: .; J gene: TRBJ2-1; CDR3 protein: CASSLMSPTNEQFF; CDR3 DNA: TGCGCCAGCAGCTTGATGTCCCCCACCAATGAGCAGTTCTTC
clone size: .; CDR3 length: 15; V gene: TRBV19; D gene: .; J gene: TRBJ1-1; CDR3 protein: CASKVQPKGYTEAFF; CDR3 DNA: TGTGCCAGTAAGGTCCAGCCCAAAGGGTACACTGAAGCTTTCTTT
clone size: .; CDR3 length: 19; V gene: TRBV6-6; D gene: .; J gene: TRBJ1-1; CDR3 protein: CASRNDELRRAVDGTEAFF; CDR3 DNA: TGTGCCAGCAGAAACGACGAGTTACGGCGGGCAGTGGACGGGACTGAAGCTTTCTTT
clone size: .; CDR3 length: 15; V gene: TRBV24-1; D gene: TRBD1; J gene: TRBJ2-3; CDR3 protein: CATSAGDRVTDTQYF; CDR3 DNA: TGTGCCACCAGTGCGGGGGACAGGGTCACAGATACGCAGTATTTT
clone size: .; CDR3 length: 11; V gene: TRBV29-1; D gene: .; J gene: TRBJ1-1; CDR3 protein: CSVGLNTEAFF; CDR3 DNA: TGCAGCGTTGGCCTAAACACTGAAGCTTTCTTT
clone size: .; CDR3 length: 16; V gene: TRBV28; D gene: .; J gene: TRBJ2-6; CDR3 protein: CARTLGRFSGANVLTF; CDR3 DNA: TGTGCCAGAACATTAGGACGGTTCTCTGGGGCCAACGTCCTGACTTTC
clone size: .; CDR3 length: 16; V gene: TRBV19; D gene: TRBD1; J gene: TRBJ1-5; CDR3 protein: CASSIPRRGLNQPQHF; CDR3 DNA: TGTGCCAGTAGCATCCCCCGGAGGGGGCTAAATCAGCCCCAGCATTTT
clone size: .; CDR3 length: 15; V gene: TRBV4-3; D gene: .; J gene: TRBJ1-4; CDR3 protein: CASSQSGDNNEKLFF; CDR3 DNA: TGCGCCAGCAGCCAATCCGGGGACAACAATGAAAAACTGTTTTTT
clone size: few; CDR3 length: 14; V gene: TRBV9; D gene: .; J gene: TRBJ1-2; CDR3 protein: CASSVDPSNYGYTF; CDR3 DNA: TGTGCCAGCAGCGTAGATCCGTCAAACTATGGCTACACCTTC
clone size: .; CDR3 length: 11; V gene: TRBV20-1; D gene: .; J gene: TRBJ1-2; CDR3 protein: CSAQGHYGYTF; CDR3 DNA: TGCAGTGCCCAGGGTCACTATGGCTACACCTTC
clone size: few; CDR3 length: 14; V gene: TRBV28; D gene: TRBD1; J gene: TRBJ1-2; CDR3 protein: CASSPGGGNYGYTF; CDR3 DNA: TGTGCCAGCAGCCCAGGGGGCGGTAACTATGGCTACACCTTC
clone size: once; CDR3 length: 15; V gene: TRBV28; D gene: .; J gene: TRBJ2-3; CDR3 protein: CASRPEDLLLDTQYF; CDR3 DNA: TGTGCCAGCAGACCCGAGGACCTATTGCTGGATACGCAGTATTTT
clone size: few; CDR3 length: 14; V gene: TRBV20-1; D gene: TRBD2; J gene: TRBJ2-2; CDR3 protein: CSAKREAGTGELFF; CDR3 DNA: TGCAGTGCTAAGCGGGAGGCGGGCACCGGGGAGCTGTTTTTT
clone size: .; CDR3 length: 12; V gene: TRBV6-5; D gene: .; J gene: TRBJ2-3; CDR3 protein: CAVKSSTDTQYF; CDR3 DNA: TGTGCCGTGAAATCCAGCACAGATACGCAGTATTTT
clone size: .; CDR3 length: 16; V gene: TRBV27; D gene: .; J gene: TRBJ1-4; CDR3 protein: CASSLSLPAGGEKLFF; CDR3 DNA: TGTGCCAGCAGTTTATCCTTGCCGGCAGGAGGTGAAAAACTGTTTTTT